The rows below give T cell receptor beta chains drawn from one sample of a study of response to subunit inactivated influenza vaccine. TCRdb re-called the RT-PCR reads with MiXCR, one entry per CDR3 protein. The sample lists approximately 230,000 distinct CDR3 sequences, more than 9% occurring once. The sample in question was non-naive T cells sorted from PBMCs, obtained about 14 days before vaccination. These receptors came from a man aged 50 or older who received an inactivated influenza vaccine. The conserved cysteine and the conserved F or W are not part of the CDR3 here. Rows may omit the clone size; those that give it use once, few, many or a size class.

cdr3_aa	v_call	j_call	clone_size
ASRPAGGTNTGELF	TRBV5-1	TRBJ2-2	many
AWSPSYQETQY	TRBV30	TRBJ2-5	-
ASSVVSGSWLDKNIQY	TRBV9	TRBJ2-4	-
ASRTSGSWDTQY	TRBV28	TRBJ2-3	few
ASSPGRTSVETQY	TRBV7-6	TRBJ2-5	few
ASSLLGYSPDTQY	TRBV5-1	TRBJ2-3	-
ASSLGSWGRTSYNEQF	TRBV5-4	TRBJ2-1	-
ASSQLPGTSGYNEQF	TRBV4-1	TRBJ2-1	many
ASSFGLTGELF	TRBV11-1	TRBJ2-2	many
ASSLAARQQPQH	TRBV12-3/TRBV12-4	TRBJ1-5	many
ASSVVPGSEAF	TRBV9	TRBJ1-1	many
ASSDAGQNQPQH	TRBV9	TRBJ1-5	few
ASRGAMGYPSGANVLT	TRBV11-2	TRBJ2-6	-
ASSFRGWNSPLH	TRBV12-3/TRBV12-4	TRBJ1-6	many
ASSFGGQGTGELF	TRBV7-9	TRBJ2-2	-
ASSYRGLAEAF	TRBV6-5	TRBJ1-1	many
ASTRQGAAAGELF	TRBV2	TRBJ2-2	few
ASSIGTHQETQY	TRBV19	TRBJ2-5	few
ASSLGLGTAVTDTQY	TRBV27	TRBJ2-3	few
ASSLYSGRAGGEQF	TRBV27	TRBJ2-1	-
CARGSGVAGADTQY	TRBV20-1	TRBJ2-3	few
ASSAAGQGAETQY	TRBV25-1	TRBJ2-5	-
ASSPLRTSGTSGRKVEQF	TRBV27	TRBJ2-1	few
ASSQGQGGGNTIY	TRBV4-2	TRBJ1-3	-
ASSFLGTRETQY	TRBV7-2	TRBJ2-5	few
ASSLGGSGQPQH	TRBV7-2	TRBJ1-5	-
AISEDGAGKRTQY	TRBV10-3	TRBJ2-5	few
ASSVGLETQY	TRBV2	TRBJ2-5	-
SVGDSRYYGYT	TRBV29-1	TRBJ1-2	few
SVAGLLRNEQY	TRBV29-1	TRBJ2-7	-
SAGTFNQPQH	TRBV29-1	TRBJ1-5	few
ASSRTSDPGELF	TRBV7-2	TRBJ2-2	few
SAFELAGVWYNEQF	TRBV20-1	TRBJ2-1	-
ASSSHPDSYGYT	TRBV7-2	TRBJ1-2	-
SAAGLLALGNEQF	TRBV20-1	TRBJ2-1	many
ASSPSGDYEQY	TRBV7-2	TRBJ2-7	many
ASSFGQLGTYEQY	TRBV7-2	TRBJ2-7	few
ASSSGLAAYNEQF	TRBV7-2	TRBJ2-1	-
ASSKGLADQY	TRBV7-2	TRBJ2-5	-
ASTGRRGNTEAF	TRBV12-3/TRBV12-4	TRBJ1-1	-
SASALADQNIQY	TRBV20-1	TRBJ2-4	-
ASSLGRGNTEAF	TRBV27	TRBJ1-1	few
ASSLERSFGNTGELF	TRBV28	TRBJ2-2	many
ASRGGNYNEQF	TRBV6-2/TRBV6-3	TRBJ2-1	-
ASRGGRGEQF	TRBV12-3/TRBV12-4	TRBJ2-1	-
ASSFLPRLGYEQY	TRBV27	TRBJ2-7	-
ASSYPRGQGYSSYEQY	TRBV6-5	TRBJ2-7	few
ASSPGIEAF	TRBV12-3/TRBV12-4	TRBJ1-1	few